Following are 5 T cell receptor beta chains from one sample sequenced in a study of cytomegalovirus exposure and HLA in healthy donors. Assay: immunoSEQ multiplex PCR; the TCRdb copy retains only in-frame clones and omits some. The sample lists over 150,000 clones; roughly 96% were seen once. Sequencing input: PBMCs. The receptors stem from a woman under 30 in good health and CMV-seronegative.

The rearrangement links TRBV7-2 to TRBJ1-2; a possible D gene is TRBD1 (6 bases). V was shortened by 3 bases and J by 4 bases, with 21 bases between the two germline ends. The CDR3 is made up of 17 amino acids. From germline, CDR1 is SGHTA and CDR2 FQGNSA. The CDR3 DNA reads TGTGCCAGCAGCTTTCGTTTCACAGGGCAGTACCGCTATGGCTACACCTTC. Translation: CASSFRFTGQYRYGYTF.

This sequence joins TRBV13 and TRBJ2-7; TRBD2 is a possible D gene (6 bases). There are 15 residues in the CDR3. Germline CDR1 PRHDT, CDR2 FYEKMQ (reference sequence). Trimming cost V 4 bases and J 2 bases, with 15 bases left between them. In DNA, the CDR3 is TGTGCCAGCAGCTCAACGGGGGACGGAGCCTACGAGCAGTACTTC. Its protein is CASSSTGDGAYEQYF.

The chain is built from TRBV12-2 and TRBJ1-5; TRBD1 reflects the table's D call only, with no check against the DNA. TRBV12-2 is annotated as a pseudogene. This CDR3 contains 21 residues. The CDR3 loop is CASRLALGMGSSLGASQPQHF. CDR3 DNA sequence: TGTGCAAGTCGCTTAGCCCTCGGGATGGGGAGTTCTTTGGGGGCATCTCAGCCCCAGCATTTT.

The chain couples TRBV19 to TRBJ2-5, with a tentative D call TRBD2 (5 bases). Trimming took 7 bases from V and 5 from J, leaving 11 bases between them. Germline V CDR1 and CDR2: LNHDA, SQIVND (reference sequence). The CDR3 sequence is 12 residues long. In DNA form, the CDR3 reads TGTGCCAGTACCACGGCGGGTGAGACCCAGTACTTC. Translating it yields CASTTAGETQYF.

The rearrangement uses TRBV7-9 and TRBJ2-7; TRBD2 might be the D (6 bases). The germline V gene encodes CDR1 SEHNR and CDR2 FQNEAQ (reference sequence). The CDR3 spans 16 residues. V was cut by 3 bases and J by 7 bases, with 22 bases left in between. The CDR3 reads CASSFVPGLSPTEQYF. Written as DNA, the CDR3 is TGTGCCAGCAGCTTTGTCCCGGGACTTTCGCCTACGGAGCAGTACTTC.